One sample yielded the 7 T cell receptor beta chains listed below, sequenced in a study of T cells in Graves' hyperthyroidism and ophthalmopathy. TCR beta CDR3 regions were amplified from RNA. RT-PCR in the first round (using the HTBI primer set) targeted the TCR CDR3. Each CDR3 protein is one row after TCRdb ran MiXCR on the multiplex PCR reads. The sample includes some 550,000 distinct CDR3 sequences, 20% to 25% of them seen just once. Material: blood. Every receptor here comes from a man aged 18 to 29 with Graves' hyperthyroidism.

The chain links TRBV12-3 or TRBV12-4 to TRBJ2-5; 10 bases line up with TRBD1. This CDR3 comprises 14 residues. After removal of 5 bases from V and 4 bases from J, the junction contained 4 bases not matched to a gene. DNA of the CDR3: TGTGCCAGCAGTCTCGGGACAGGGGCAGAGACCCAGTACTTC. This encodes CASSLGTGAETQYF.

This clonotype was observed many times. The CDR3 loop reads CASSSLAGASYEQYF. For the CDR3, the DNA is TGTGCCAGCAGCTCCCTAGCGGGTGCCTCCTACGAGCAGTACTTC. This chain connects TRBV11-2 to TRBJ2-7; TRBD2 agrees at 8 bases. There are 15 residues in the CDR3. The ends lost 4 bases at V and 0 bases at J; junction bases unmatched: 5. Germline V gives CDR1 SGHAT, CDR2 FQNNGV.

J is TRBJ2-7 and V is TRBV6-2 or TRBV6-3; TRBD2 aligns across 11 bases. Germline trimming cut 7 bases from V and 3 bases from J; bases unmatched to any gene: 5. The CDR3 is made up of 14 amino acids. Germline values: CDR1 MNHEY, CDR2 SVGEGT. CDR3 amino acids: CASKSTSGGYEQYF. CDR3 DNA: TGTGCCAGCAAATCTACTAGCGGGGGCTACGAGCAGTACTTC.

This clonotype appeared many times. This sequence joins TRBV24-1 and TRBJ2-5, with TRBD1 matching over 9 bases. Per the germline V gene, CDR1 is KGHDR and CDR2 is SFDVKD. V was clipped by 7 bases and J by 2 bases; unmatched bases: 13. The CDR3 contains 17 residues. The CDR3 is CATSGTPRTGEQETQYF. In DNA form, the CDR3 reads TGTGCCACCAGCGGAACTCCACGGACAGGGGAACAAGAGACCCAGTACTTC.

A word on this clonotype: No conserved phenylalanine or tryptophan is present at the end of the CDR3, so a read error is the likely explanation. The chain combines TRBV24-1 with TRBJ1-2; D is undetermined. CDR1 and CDR2 (germline): KGHDR, SFDVKD. The CDR3 runs 12 residues. V was trimmed by 12 bases and J by 5 bases, leaving 15 bases between them. The CDR3 reads CAAGPTSYGYTV. Here the CDR3 DNA reads TGTGCCGCCGGGCCCACCTCTTATGGCTACACCGTC.

This clonotype has a count of ten or more. The V call is TRBV7-9, the J call TRBJ1-1, with D possibly being TRBD1 (5 bases). Germline V lookup: CDR1 SEHNR, CDR2 FQNEAQ (reference sequence). The V and J ends lost 6 bases and 1 base respectively, with 15 bases between them. The CDR3 sequence is 15 residues long. This chain's CDR3 is CASSWSQGRNTEAFF. The CDR3 bases are TGTGCCAGCAGTTGGAGCCAGGGAAGGAACACTGAAGCTTTCTTT.

This clonotype was observed many times. The chain combines TRBV28 with TRBJ1-1; tentatively, D is TRBD1 (5 bases). In germline, CDR1 is MDHEN, CDR2 SYDVKM. The V end was cut by 2 bases, the J end by 5 bases, with 12 bases between. The CDR3 consists of 14 residues. CDR3 residues: CASSLGAARTEAFF. The CDR3 nucleotides are TGTGCCAGCAGTTTAGGGGCGGCGCGGACTGAAGCTTTCTTT. The complete variable domain, with remaining parts taken from reference TRBV28 and TRBJ1-1, reads DVKVTQSSRYLVKRTGEKVFLECVQDMDHENMFWYRQDPGLGLRLIYFSYDVKMKEKGDIPEGYSVSREKKERFSLILESASTNQTSMYLCASSLGAARTEAFFGQGTRLTVV.